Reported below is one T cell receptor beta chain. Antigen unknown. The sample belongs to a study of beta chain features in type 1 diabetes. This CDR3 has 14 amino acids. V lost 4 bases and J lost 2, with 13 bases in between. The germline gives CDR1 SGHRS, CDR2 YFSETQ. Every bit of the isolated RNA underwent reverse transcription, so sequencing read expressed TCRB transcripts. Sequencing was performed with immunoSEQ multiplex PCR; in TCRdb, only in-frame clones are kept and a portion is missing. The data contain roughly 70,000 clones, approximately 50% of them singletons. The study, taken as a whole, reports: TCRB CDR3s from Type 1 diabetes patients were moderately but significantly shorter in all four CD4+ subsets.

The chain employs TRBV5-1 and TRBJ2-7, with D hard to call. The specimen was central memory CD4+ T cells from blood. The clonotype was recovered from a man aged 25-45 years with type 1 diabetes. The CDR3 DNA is TGCGCCAGCAGCACCGCCGGCAGGCCCTACGAGCAGTACTTC. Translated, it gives CASSTAGRPYEQYF.